This is a list of T cell receptor beta chains from one sample in a study of post-analysis software for immune sequencing data. TCRdb itself ran the PCR reads through MiXCR, one entry per CDR3 protein. The sample has about 540,000 distinct CDR3 sequences, 30% to 40% seen once. The sample taken for sequencing was blood. These receptors came from a girl younger than 18 with multiple sclerosis. The conserved cysteine and the conserved F or W are not part of the CDR3 here. For some rows the clone size is stated as once, few or many, or as a class when expanded; others skip it.

clone size	V gene	CDR3 protein
few	TRBV20-1	SLSVGPAYEQY
-	TRBV10-3	AISESGSGDTQY
few	TRBV20-1	SARVPMPGLASYEQY
few	TRBV2	AIPVGAWDTQY
few	TRBV7-9	ASSAGLGNTIY
few	TRBV5-6	ASSLVPGGTGADTQY
many	TRBV5-1	ASSLVRDRGYEQY
-	TRBV5-5	ASSPEAHEQF
-	TRBV12-3/TRBV12-4	ASSPRAALRGGYT
many	TRBV7-6	ASSSPSSGGHPSTDTQY
-	TRBV7-9	ASSSLYGQGNTEAF
-	TRBV5-5	ASIAPDRNIQY
few	TRBV6-1	ASYAGWLWDTEAF
-	TRBV6-1	ASSDRPQSGF
few	TRBV3-1	AISQYITAKNIQY
few	TRBV6-5	ASSYTVSSYNEQF
-	TRBV6-6	ASSYSMGGAQY
-	TRBV20-1	RAGDRGSYT
once	TRBV12-3/TRBV12-4	ASSTFEKLF
-	TRBV3-1	ASTRAQDGYT
-	TRBV6-5	ASSYSRGGTEAF
-	TRBV3-1	ASRGQGVDF
-	TRBV5-1	ASSSLGREETQY
-	TRBV29-1	SVEGGTRTDTQY
-	TRBV29-1	SVEYPETQY
few	TRBV18	ASSPTGLEQY
few	TRBV5-1	ASSLGTDSNTGELF
-	TRBV20-1	SATLGGLSYNEQF
few	TRBV7-8	ASSPVGGLNTGELF
-	TRBV10-3	AISDKEETQY
-	TRBV20-1	SAAFVAGRVETQY
-	TRBV20-1	SARGDSNSPLH
-	TRBV3-1	ASSRRDREQETQY
-	TRBV5-4	ASVGGPNNEQF
-	TRBV29-1	SVGQRVDEQY
-	TRBV12-3/TRBV12-4	ASSPTRAGRETQY
many	TRBV29-1	SVGHMYEQY
-	TRBV6-5	ASSKKGSYEQY
-	TRBV18	ASSPDRAYQPQH
few	TRBV9	ASSFSRDRGWNEQF
-	TRBV5-5	ASSRGPAANTGELF
-	TRBV28	ASSSQQGWDTEAF
many	TRBV10-2	ASRSYNEQF
few	TRBV19	ASGGQGQETQY
few	TRBV7-6	ASSDTGGEQY
few	TRBV29-1	SVDLYGTGTEAF
-	TRBV7-2	ASSRTVYDSPLH
-	TRBV6-5	ASSYSRPSGGAYEQF
-	TRBV20-1	TGAGTGYNEQF
-	TRBV5-1	ASSVFAGGQGNEQF
-	TRBV5-1	ASSRSQGGEEQY
-	TRBV7-2	ASSLTFSGNTYGYT
-	TRBV6-5	ASSRPSFGNTEAF
-	TRBV10-3	AIRSDDTGANVLT
-	TRBV6-5	ASGQPGGISYEQY
-	TRBV27	ASSWTGGVNEQF
-	TRBV27	ASSLYRAGGNEQF